These 25 T cell receptor beta chains came from one sample sequenced in a study of a mutant IDH1 vaccine in newly diagnosed glioma. These TCRs are of unknown antigen specificity. TCRdb keeps only in-frame clones here, not all; method: immunoSEQ multiplex PCR. The sample has roughly 26,000 clones, around 78% seen once. Time point reported: week 35, safety follow-up. It was 300 ug of mutant IDH1 20-mer peptide that made up each vaccine dose, given with topical imiquimod. The material sequenced was PBMCs, taken from a glioma patient whose treatment included an IDH1 peptide vaccine. Source of these receptors: a man between 25 and 39 years old with glioma.

This chain links TRBV5-1 with TRBJ2-1, with D possibly TRBD1 on 5 matching bases. Trimming left V 1 base short and J 8 bases short, with 13 bases between. Germline V gene lookup returns CDR1 SGHRS and CDR2 YFSETQ. CDR3 size: 14 residues. The DNA of the CDR3 is TGCGCCAGCAGCTTGTCCAGGTGGGGCGATGAGCAGTTCTTC. Translating gives CASSLSRWGDEQFF.

The rearrangement links TRBV7-2 to TRBJ2-5, with D possibly called TRBD1 or TRBD2 (7 bases each). Germline loops: CDR1 SGHTA, CDR2 FQGNSA. Trimming took 7 bases from V and 3 from J, leaving 15 bases between them. This CDR3 region has 14 residues. CDR3 region: CASTSGGAKETQYF. CDR3 bases: TGTGCCAGCACCTCAGGGGGGGCCAAAGAGACCCAGTACTTC.

V is TRBV5-1 and J is TRBJ1-3; D is undetermined. V shed 0 bases and J shed 0 bases, with 10 bases lying between them. Germline V gives CDR1 SGHRS, CDR2 YFSETQ. This CDR3 contains 16 residues. The CDR3 nucleotides are TGCGCCAGCAGCTTGGCCTTCGGACCCTCTGGAAACACCATATATTTT. It codes for CASSLAFGPSGNTIYF.

The chain recombines TRBV19 with TRBJ1-2; D is unresolved. V was cut by 3 bases and J by 3 bases, with 8 bases left in between. The CDR3 runs to 13 residues. Germline loops: CDR1 LNHDA, CDR2 SQIVND (reference sequence). CDR3 DNA: TGTGCCAGTAGTATGCGACCCGACTATGGCTACACCTTC. Protein product: CASSMRPDYGYTF.

The chain uses TRBV6-5 and TRBJ2-2; D gene unclear. CDR1 is MNHEY, CDR2 SVGAGI, per germline. This CDR3 is built from 13 residues. Between the trimmed V and J ends, which lost 6 bases and 4 bases, there was a span of 9 bases. The CDR3 sequence: CASSPTPTGELFF. The CDR3 DNA sequence: TGTGCCAGCAGCCCGACCCCCACCGGGGAGCTGTTTTTT.

V gene TRBV5-1 combines with J gene TRBJ1-1, with no clear D. The CDR3 has 13 amino acids. The germline V gene has CDR1 SGHRS and CDR2 YFSETQ. Trimming stripped 4 bases from V and 2 bases from J, with 9 bases between. For the CDR3, the DNA is TGCGCCAGCAGCAGAGACGCTAACACTGAAGCTTTCTTT. This translates into CASSRDANTEAFF.

This sequence joins TRBV5-5 and TRBJ2-6, with no clear D. This CDR3 spans 15 amino acids. Germline CDR1 and CDR2: SGHKS and YYEKEE (reference sequence). Trimming pared 4 bases from V and 0 bases from J, leaving 8 bases between. CDR3 protein: CASSVDTSGANVLTF. CDR3 nucleotides: TGTGCCAGCAGCGTAGATACCTCTGGGGCCAACGTCCTGACTTTC.

The chain recombines TRBV6-1 with TRBJ1-5; D is undetermined. The CDR3 covers 14 residues. Germline V gene sequence: CDR1 MNHNS, CDR2 SASEGT. The V and J ends lost 1 base and 4 bases respectively, with 8 bases between them. CDR3 bases: TGTGCCAGCAGTGAAGTGTCAGAAAATCAGCCCCAGCATTTT. This gives the protein CASSEVSENQPQHF.

This chain uses TRBV6-4 with TRBJ2-2, with no clear D. This CDR3 is built from 13 residues. The germline gives CDR1 MRHNA, CDR2 SNTAGT. Between the trimmed V and J ends, which lost 5 bases and 5 bases, there was a span of 9 bases. The CDR3 DNA reads as TGTGCCAGCAGTTCGGACCCTACCGGGGAGCTGTTTTTT. This encodes CASSSDPTGELFF.

The V and J genes are TRBV7-9 and TRBJ2-7; 11 positions agree with TRBD2. The CDR3 consists of 14 residues. Germline V gene sequence: CDR1 SEHNR, CDR2 FQNEAQ (reference sequence). J lost 6 bases, V lost 2 bases, and 3 bases had no gene match. The CDR3 DNA reads as TGTGCCAGCAGCTTACCTCTAGCGGGGGGCGAGCAGTACTTC. Translated: CASSLPLAGGEQYF.

The CDR3 DNA reads as TGTGCCACCTCGGGACAACCTAGCTCCTACAATGAGCAGTTCTTC. It specifies CATSGQPSSYNEQFF. J is TRBJ2-1 and V is TRBV5-8; perhaps TRBD1 as D (6 bases). There are 15 residues in the CDR3. V lost 9 bases, J lost 0 bases, and 16 bases lay in between. Germline V gives CDR1 SGHTS, CDR2 YDEGEE.

The sample holds one count of this clone. This chain links TRBV4-1 with TRBJ1-2; tentatively, D is TRBD1 (5 bases). Germline loops: CDR1 MGHRA, CDR2 YSYEKL. This CDR3 has 15 amino acids. Trimming took 0 bases from V and 4 from J, leaving 12 bases between them. This CDR3 is CASSQDTDSFYGYTF. The CDR3 region has the DNA TGCGCCAGCAGCCAAGATACCGACAGTTTCTATGGCTACACCTTC.

In DNA, the CDR3 is TGTGCCTGGAAAAGGGACGTTGGGAACTACGAGCAGTACTTC. Amino acid sequence: CAWKRDVGNYEQYF. The genes are TRBV30 and TRBJ2-7, with D perhaps TRBD1 or TRBD2 (5 bases each). V was cut by 4 bases and J by 3 bases, with 16 bases left in between. The CDR3 is 14 amino acids. Germline V gene sequence: CDR1 GTSNPN, CDR2 SVGIG (reference sequence).

This clone has a single count. The CDR3 nucleotides read TGTGCCAGCTCACCACCCGGCACGAGCAATCAGCCCCAGCATTTT. This translates into CASSPPGTSNQPQHF. V and J are TRBV18 and TRBJ1-5, with D hard to call. V was shortened by 0 bases and J by 1 base, with 7 bases between the two germline ends. The CDR3 length is 15 residues. Germline V CDR1 and CDR2: KGHSH, LQKENI.

By share of the sample, this clone is medium-sized. The chain employs TRBV7-2 and TRBJ2-3, with D tentatively TRBD1 or TRBD2 (7 bases each). Trimming cost V 2 bases and J 14 bases, with 23 bases left between them. This CDR3 is built from 15 residues. From germline, CDR1 is SGHTA and CDR2 FQGNSA. This CDR3 reads CASSLIQGDYFSRYF. As DNA, the CDR3 is TGTGCCAGCAGCTTAATCCAGGGGGACTACTTTTCAAGGTATTTT. The variable domain in full, with the rest retrieved from reference TRBV7-2 and TRBJ2-3, is GAGVSQSPSNKVTEKGKDVELRCDPISGHTALYWYRQSLGQGLEFLIYFQGNSAPDKSGLPSDRFSAERTGGSVSTLTIQRTQQEDSAVYLCASSLIQGDYFSRYFGPGTRLTVL.

This chain connects TRBV6-5 to TRBJ1-1, with 9 nucleotides matching TRBD1. V lost 0 bases, J lost 3 bases, and 2 bases stayed unmatched. Germline lookup yields CDR1 MNHEY and CDR2 SVGAGI. There are 15 residues in the CDR3. CDR3 sequence (DNA): TGTGCCAGCAGTTACTCTCGGACAGGGGACACTGAAGCTTTCTTT. The encoded protein is CASSYSRTGDTEAFF.

The table lists this clone with a count of one. The chain joins TRBV25-1 to TRBJ1-2; D is ambiguous. V lost 4 bases, J lost 1 base, and 7 bases lay in between. The CDR3 contains 13 residues. Germline CDR1 and CDR2: MGHDK and SYGVNS. CDR3 residues: CASSGQNNYGYTF. CDR3 in DNA: TGTGCCAGCAGTGGGCAGAATAACTATGGCTACACCTTC.

The chain joins TRBV5-1 to TRBJ1-5; TRBD1 matches at 12 bases. Trimming removed 4 bases from V and 8 bases from J; junction bases left unmatched: 10. The CDR3 contains 16 residues. Germline assignment: CDR1 SGHRS and CDR2 YFSETQ. CDR3 sequence reads: CASSVTGTGGREPQHF. The CDR3 DNA is TGCGCCAGCAGCGTAACGGGGACAGGGGGCAGGGAGCCCCAGCATTTT.

The chain links TRBV2 to TRBJ1-1, with D uncertain. CDR3 length: 14 residues. Trimming left V 5 bases short and J 1 base short, with 11 bases between. From germline, CDR1 is SNHLY and CDR2 FYNNEI. The DNA of the CDR3 is TGTGCCAGCAGTCCCCGGCAGGAGAACACTGAAGCTTTCTTT. Translating gives CASSPRQENTEAFF.

The chain combines TRBV10-2 with TRBJ1-5; maybe TRBD1 (5 bases). The CDR3 length is 14 residues. Germline V gene lookup returns CDR1 WSHSY and CDR2 SAAADI. V lost 4 bases to trimming and J lost 8 bases, with 15 bases between them. This CDR3 is CASSGSGRIEPQHF. The CDR3 coding sequence is TGCGCCAGCAGTGGGTCAGGGCGGATTGAGCCCCAGCATTTT.

The rearrangement links TRBV12-5 to TRBJ1-1; D not resolved. The CDR3 is 17 residues long. The germline V and J ends were trimmed by 0 bases and 1 base, with 15 bases remaining between them. Looked up from germline, CDR1 is LGHNT and CDR2 is FRNRAP. CDR3 nucleotides: TGTGCTAGTGGTTTGGTTTTCTCACCTTCGGAGAACACTGAAGCTTTCTTT. Amino acids: CASGLVFSPSENTEAFF.

The chain uses TRBV29-1 and TRBJ1-2; 11 bases align to TRBD1. The CDR3 runs 18 residues. Germline-derived CDR1 and CDR2 are SQVTM and ANQGSEA. The V segment lost 7 bases and the J segment 0 bases; nucleotides outside the gene matches: 16. For the CDR3, the DNA is TGCAGCGCTAACTCCCTGACGGGACAGGGGGTAACTAACTATGGCTACACCTTC. It encodes CSANSLTGQGVTNYGYTF.

The rearrangement uses TRBV21-1 and TRBJ1-5. TRBV21-1 is labeled a pseudogene. The CDR3 is made up of 11 amino acids. The CDR3 DNA reads as TGTGCCAGCAGCCCTCATCAGCCCCAGCATTTT. It translates to CASSPHQPQHF.

The V and J genes are TRBV2 and TRBJ1-2, with 9 bases that match TRBD1. This CDR3 comprises 14 residues. The germline CDR1 and CDR2 sequences are SNHLY and FYNNEI. V lost 4 bases and J lost 4; bases outside the gene matches: 4. CDR3 in DNA: TGTGCCAGCAGTGGGGACAGGGTTATCTATGGCTACACCTTC. It is translated as CASSGDRVIYGYTF.

The V call is TRBV19, the J call TRBJ2-2; TRBD2 matches at 8 bases. The CDR3 length is 15 residues. Germline assignment: CDR1 LNHDA and CDR2 SQIVND (reference sequence). V lost 5 bases, J lost 4 bases, and 6 bases stayed unmatched. This CDR3 reads CASSAPTSATGELFF. For the CDR3, the DNA is TGTGCCAGTAGTGCCCCGACTAGCGCCACCGGGGAGCTGTTTTTT.